Listed below are T cell receptor beta chains from one sample, sequenced in a study of blood T cell repertoires in COVID-19. TCRdb's copy holds only in-frame clones and misses some; the assay was immunoSEQ multiplex PCR. The data contain approximately 150,000 clones, around 83% of them singletons. The sample was peripheral blood. All receptors derive from a woman in her fifties or sixties with acute or convalescent COVID-19. The CDR3 runs from the conserved cysteine through the conserved F or W.

>TRBV29-1|TRBJ2-5
CSVEESGRGTQYF
>TRBV5-1|TRBJ1-2
CASSHGQGADGYTF
>TRBV3-1/TRBV3-2|TRBJ1-2
CASSLHGQGGYYGYTF
>TRBV29-1|TRBJ1-5
CSVGGKGQPQHF
>TRBV7-9|TRBJ2-3
CASSLAGGISTDTQYF
>TRBV5-4|TRBJ2-7
CASSWGLAGGPYEQYF
>TRBV4-3|TRBJ2-1
CASSHENLQGSSYNEQFF
>TRBV6-5|TRBJ2-7
CASGGGGGLYEQYF
>TRBV28|TRBJ1-1
CASSLSTGQISTAFF
>TRBV19|TRBJ2-5
CASSISGQGLETQYF
>TRBV7-9|TRBJ2-5
CASSLFGGAPETQYF
>TRBV9|TRBJ2-2
CATSGLASNTGELFF
>TRBV14|TRBJ2-3
CASSQVTSGGLRSRGTQYF
>TRBV5-1|TRBJ2-2
CASSFSPLLAGGQSGELFF
>TRBV6-6|TRBJ1-6
CASNLYSSYNSPLHF
>TRBV11-3|TRBJ1-4
CASSAMTGVFEKLFF
>TRBV19|TRBJ1-1
CASSTGPRGGTEAFF
>TRBV6-1|TRBJ1-1
CASSEEGVGWTEAFF
>TRBV15|TRBJ1-2
CATSRGGPYGYTF
>TRBV19|TRBJ1-1
CASSMGGGASTEAFF
>TRBV28|TRBJ1-2
CASKEGEGGAGGYTF
>TRBV15|TRBJ2-4
CATSRDLQGTTDF
>TRBV7-2|TRBJ1-5
CASSKGLGGHSNQPQHF
>TRBV24-1|TRBJ2-1
CATSSGNRAGGNEQFF
>TRBV6-1|TRBJ1-5
CASSEAQANKQPQHF
>TRBV28|TRBJ1-1
CASSFRGIAVNTEAFF
>TRBV5-4|TRBJ1-4
CASSSPGSTNEKLFF
>TRBV6-2/TRBV6-3|TRBJ2-3
CASSYSPGRSTDTQYF
>TRBV19|TRBJ2-7
CASSQDRRSYEQYF
>TRBV28|TRBJ2-5
CASSLSGQETQYF
>TRBV3-1/TRBV3-2|TRBJ2-7
CASSQDPPDRSPYEQYF
>TRBV12-3/TRBV12-4|TRBJ1-1
CASSPDRIAEAFF
>TRBV6-1|TRBJ2-3
CASSEARLVTDTQYF